These 5 T cell receptor beta chains share one sample of origin, sequenced in a study of blood T cell repertoires in COVID-19. Clones were sequenced by immunoSEQ multiplex PCR, and TCRdb holds only the in-frame ones, with some missing. The table has roughly 250,000 clones, 65% to 85% seen once. The source material was peripheral blood. These receptors were collected from a middle-aged woman with active or convalescent COVID-19.

The chain employs TRBV4-1 and TRBJ1-1; a possible D gene is TRBD1 (6 bases). Trimming left V 3 bases short and J 3 bases short, with 8 bases between. Germline CDR1 and CDR2: MGHRA and YSYEKL. The CDR3 is 13 amino acids. CDR3 sequence: CASSQGADTEAFF. The CDR3 nucleotides read TGCGCCAGCAGCCAGGGGGCGGACACTGAAGCTTTCTTT.

The rearrangement joins TRBV28 to TRBJ2-6; the D gene is possibly TRBD2 (6 bases). V was pared by 4 bases and J by 2 bases, with 9 bases between. The V gene's germline CDR1 is MDHEN and CDR2 SYDVKM. The CDR3 contains 15 residues. The chain's CDR3 is CASSWGGTGANVLTF. The CDR3 DNA sequence: TGTGCCAGCAGTTGGGGAGGAACTGGGGCCAACGTCCTGACTTTC.

J is TRBJ2-1 and V is TRBV6-2 or TRBV6-3, with D unclear. Looked up from germline, CDR1 is MNHEY and CDR2 is SVGEGT. V lost 4 bases and J 4 bases, leaving 14 bases between the germline ends. The CDR3 sequence is 15 residues long. The CDR3: CASSFSLDTYNEQFF. The CDR3 bases are TGTGCCAGCAGTTTCTCCCTCGACACATACAATGAGCAGTTCTTC.

The chain has TRBV4-2 and TRBJ1-2; D may be TRBD1 (6 bases). V lost 0 bases and J lost 7, with 15 bases in between. This CDR3 is built from 15 residues. Germline V gives CDR1 LGHNA, CDR2 YNFKEQ. The CDR3 sequence: CASSQDPAGAGGYTF. The CDR3 region has the DNA TGTGCCAGCAGCCAAGATCCAGCAGGGGCGGGTGGCTACACCTTC.

This clone was observed a few times. The sample holds other DNA sequences that translate to the same CDR3. V usage is TRBV5-1 and J usage is TRBJ1-2; 7 bases are a match to TRBD1. The CDR3 contains 13 residues. CDR1 is SGHRS and CDR2 is YFSETQ in the germline V gene. V dropped 0 bases and J dropped 8; count of bases not matched to a gene: 4. The CDR3 region has the DNA TGCGCCAGCAGCTTGGGACAGGGAGGAGGCTACACCTTC. It specifies CASSLGQGGGYTF. The whole variable domain, remainder taken from reference TRBV5-1 and TRBJ1-2, is KAGVTQTPRYLIKTRGQQVTLSCSPISGHRSVSWYQQTPGQGLQFLFEYFSETQRNKGNFPGRFSGRQFSNSRSEMNVSTLELGDSALYLCASSLGQGGGYTFGSGTRLTVV.